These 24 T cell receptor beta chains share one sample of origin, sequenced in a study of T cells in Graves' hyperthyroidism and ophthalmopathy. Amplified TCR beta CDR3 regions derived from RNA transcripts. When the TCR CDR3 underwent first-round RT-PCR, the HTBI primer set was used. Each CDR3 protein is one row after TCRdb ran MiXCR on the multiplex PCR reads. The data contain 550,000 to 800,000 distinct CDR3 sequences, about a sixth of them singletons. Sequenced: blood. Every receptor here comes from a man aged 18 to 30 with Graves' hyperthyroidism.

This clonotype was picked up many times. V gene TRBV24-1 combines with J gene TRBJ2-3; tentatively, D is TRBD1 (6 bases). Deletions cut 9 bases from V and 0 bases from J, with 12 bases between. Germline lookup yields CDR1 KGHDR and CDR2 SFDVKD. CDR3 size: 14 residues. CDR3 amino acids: CATSGHRSTDTQYF. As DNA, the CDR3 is TGTGCCACCTCGGGACACCGAAGCACAGATACGCAGTATTTT.

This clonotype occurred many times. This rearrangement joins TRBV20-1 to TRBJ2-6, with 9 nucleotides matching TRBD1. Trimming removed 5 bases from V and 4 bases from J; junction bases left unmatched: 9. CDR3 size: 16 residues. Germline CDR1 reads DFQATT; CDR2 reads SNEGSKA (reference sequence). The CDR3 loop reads CSAQTGGVSGANVLTF. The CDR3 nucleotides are TGCAGTGCTCAGACAGGGGGGGTGAGCGGGGCCAACGTCCTGACTTTC.

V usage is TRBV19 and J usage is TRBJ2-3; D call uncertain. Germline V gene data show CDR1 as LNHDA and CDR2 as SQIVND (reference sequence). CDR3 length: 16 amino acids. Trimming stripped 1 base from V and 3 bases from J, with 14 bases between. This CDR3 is CASSIGYRRSTDTQYF. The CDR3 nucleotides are TGTGCCAGTAGTATAGGTTACCGTCGCTCAACAGATACGCAGTATTTT.

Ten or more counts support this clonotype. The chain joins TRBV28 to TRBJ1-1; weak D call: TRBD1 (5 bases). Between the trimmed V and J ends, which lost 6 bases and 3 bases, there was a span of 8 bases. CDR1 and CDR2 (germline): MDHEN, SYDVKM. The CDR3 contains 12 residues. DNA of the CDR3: TGTGCCAGCAGCAGGGTCTACACTGAAGCTTTCTTT. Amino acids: CASSRVYTEAFF.

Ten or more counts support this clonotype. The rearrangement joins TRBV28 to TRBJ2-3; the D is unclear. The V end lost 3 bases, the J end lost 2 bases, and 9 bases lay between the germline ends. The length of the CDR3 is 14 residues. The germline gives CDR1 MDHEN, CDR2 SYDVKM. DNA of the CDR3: TGTGCCAGCAGTTTCGGCGGAATCACAGATACGCAGTATTTT. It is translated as CASSFGGITDTQYF.

The CDR3 spells CASSQDASRQFF. The CDR3 DNA sequence: TGCGCCAGCAGCCAAGACGCTAGCAGGCAGTTCTTC. This sequence joins TRBV4-1 and TRBJ2-1, with D perhaps matching TRBD2 (5 bases). The germline V gene has CDR1 MGHRA and CDR2 YSYEKL. Trimming removed 0 bases at V and 12 bases at J, with 9 bases between. This CDR3 contains 12 residues.

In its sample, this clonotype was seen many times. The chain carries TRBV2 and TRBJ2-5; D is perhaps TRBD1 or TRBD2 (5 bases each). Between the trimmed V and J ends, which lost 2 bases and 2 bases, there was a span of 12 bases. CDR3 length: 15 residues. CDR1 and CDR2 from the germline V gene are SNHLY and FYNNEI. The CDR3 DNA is TGTGCCAGCAGTGAACGGGGCTCCCCTCAAGAGACCCAGTACTTC. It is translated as CASSERGSPQETQYF.

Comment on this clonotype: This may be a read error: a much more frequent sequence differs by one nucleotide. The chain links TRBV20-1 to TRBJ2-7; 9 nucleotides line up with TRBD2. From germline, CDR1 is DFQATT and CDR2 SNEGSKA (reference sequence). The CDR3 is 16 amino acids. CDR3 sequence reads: CSARDLAGGGSHEQYF. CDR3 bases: TGCAGTGCTAGAGATTTGGCGGGAGGGGGCTCCCACGAGCAGTACTTC.

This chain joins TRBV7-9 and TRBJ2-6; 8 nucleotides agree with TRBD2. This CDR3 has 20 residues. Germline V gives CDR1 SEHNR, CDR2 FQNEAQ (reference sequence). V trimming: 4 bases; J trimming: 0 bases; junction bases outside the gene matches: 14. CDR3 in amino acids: CASSSPPGTRPLSGANVLTF. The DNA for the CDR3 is TGTGCCAGCAGCTCCCCCCCCGGGACTAGACCCCTCTCTGGGGCCAACGTCCTGACTTTC.

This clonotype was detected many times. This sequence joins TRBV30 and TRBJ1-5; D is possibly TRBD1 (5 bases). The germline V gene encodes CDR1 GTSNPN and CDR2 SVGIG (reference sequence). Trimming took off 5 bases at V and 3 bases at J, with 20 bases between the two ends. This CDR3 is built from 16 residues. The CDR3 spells CAWAQGRGRYNQPQHF. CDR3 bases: TGTGCCTGGGCCCAGGGAAGGGGACGGTACAATCAGCCCCAGCATTTT.

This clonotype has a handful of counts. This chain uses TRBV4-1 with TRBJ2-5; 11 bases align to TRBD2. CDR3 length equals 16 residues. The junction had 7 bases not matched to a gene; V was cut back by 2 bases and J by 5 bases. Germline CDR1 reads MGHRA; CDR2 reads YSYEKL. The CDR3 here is CASSQRLAGNAETQYF. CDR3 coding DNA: TGCGCCAGCAGCCAACGACTAGCGGGGAACGCGGAGACCCAGTACTTC.

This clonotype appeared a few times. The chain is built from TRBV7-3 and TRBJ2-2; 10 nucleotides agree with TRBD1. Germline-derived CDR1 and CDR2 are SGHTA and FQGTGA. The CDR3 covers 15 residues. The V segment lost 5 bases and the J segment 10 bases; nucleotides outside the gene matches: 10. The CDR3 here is CASSIPGTGDQELFF. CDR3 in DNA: TGTGCCAGCAGCATTCCCGGGACAGGGGACCAGGAGCTGTTTTTT. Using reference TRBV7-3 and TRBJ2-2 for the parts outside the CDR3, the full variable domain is GAGVSQTPSNKVTEKGKYVELRCDPISGHTALYWYRQSLGQGPEFLIYFQGTGAADDSGLPNDRFFAVRPEGSVSTLKIQRTERGDSAVYLCASSIPGTGDQELFFGEGSRLTVL.

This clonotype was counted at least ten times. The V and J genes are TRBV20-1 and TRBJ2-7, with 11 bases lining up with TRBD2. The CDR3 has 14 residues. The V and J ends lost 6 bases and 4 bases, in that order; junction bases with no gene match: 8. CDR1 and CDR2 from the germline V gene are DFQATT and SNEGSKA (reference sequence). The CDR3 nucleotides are TGCAGTGCCCGACTAGCGGGATTCGGGTACGAGCAGTACTTC. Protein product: CSARLAGFGYEQYF.

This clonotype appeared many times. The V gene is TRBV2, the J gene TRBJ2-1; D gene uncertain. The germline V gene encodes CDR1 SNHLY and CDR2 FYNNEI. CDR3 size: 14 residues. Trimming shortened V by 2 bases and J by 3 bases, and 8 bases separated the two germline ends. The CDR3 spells CASSEKGYYNEQFF. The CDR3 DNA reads TGTGCCAGCAGTGAAAAGGGTTACTACAATGAGCAGTTCTTC. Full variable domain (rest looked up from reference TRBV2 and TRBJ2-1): EPEVTQTPSHQVTQMGQEVILRCVPISNHLYFYWYRQILGQKVEFLVSFYNNEISEKSEIFDDQFSVERPDGSNFTLKIRSTKLEDSAMYFCASSEKGYYNEQFFGPGTRLTVL.

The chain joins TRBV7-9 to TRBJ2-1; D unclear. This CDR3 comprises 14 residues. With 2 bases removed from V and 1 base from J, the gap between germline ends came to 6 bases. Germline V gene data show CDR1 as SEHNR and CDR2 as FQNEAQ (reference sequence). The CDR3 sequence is CASSLLLSYNEQFF. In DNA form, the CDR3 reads TGTGCCAGCAGCTTATTACTTTCCTACAATGAGCAGTTCTTC.

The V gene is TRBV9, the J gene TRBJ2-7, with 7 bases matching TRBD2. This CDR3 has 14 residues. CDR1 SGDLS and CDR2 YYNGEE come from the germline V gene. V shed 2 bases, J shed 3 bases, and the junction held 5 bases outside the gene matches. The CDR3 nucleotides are TGTGCCAGCAGCGTGGCTAGCGGCCACTACGAGCAGTACTTC. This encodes CASSVASGHYEQYF.

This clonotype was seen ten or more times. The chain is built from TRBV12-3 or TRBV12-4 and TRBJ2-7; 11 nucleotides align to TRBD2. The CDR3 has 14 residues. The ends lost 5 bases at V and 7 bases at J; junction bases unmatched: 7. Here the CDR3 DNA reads TGTGCCAGCAGTGATAGCGGGAGGGCCGGGGAGCAGTACTTC. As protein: CASSDSGRAGEQYF.

DNA for the CDR3: TGTGCCAGCAGTTTTCTATCCCTAGCGGGACGAACCGGGGAGCTGTTTTTT. This gives the protein CASSFLSLAGRTGELFF. V gene TRBV28 combines with J gene TRBJ2-2; 9 bases agree with TRBD2. V lost 3 bases to trimming and J lost 5 bases; unmatched junction nucleotides: 10. CDR3 size: 17 residues. Germline assignment: CDR1 MDHEN and CDR2 SYDVKM.

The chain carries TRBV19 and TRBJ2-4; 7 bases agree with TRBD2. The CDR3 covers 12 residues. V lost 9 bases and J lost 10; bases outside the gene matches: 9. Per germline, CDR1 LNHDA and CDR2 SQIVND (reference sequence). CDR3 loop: CASHGGGLIQYF. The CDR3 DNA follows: TGTGCCAGCCATGGGGGAGGGCTTATTCAGTACTTC.

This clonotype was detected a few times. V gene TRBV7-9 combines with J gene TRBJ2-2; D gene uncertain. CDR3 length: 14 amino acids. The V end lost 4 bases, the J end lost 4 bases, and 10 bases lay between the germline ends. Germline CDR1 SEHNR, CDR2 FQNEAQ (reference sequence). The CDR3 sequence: CASSSDLATGELFF. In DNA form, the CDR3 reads TGTGCCAGCAGCTCGGATTTAGCCACCGGGGAGCTGTTTTTT.

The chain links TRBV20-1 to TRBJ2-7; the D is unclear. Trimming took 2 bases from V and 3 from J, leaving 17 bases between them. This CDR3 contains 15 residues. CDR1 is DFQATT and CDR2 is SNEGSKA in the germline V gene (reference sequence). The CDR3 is CSARSTSLWGYEQYF. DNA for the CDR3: TGCAGTGCTAGATCCACCTCCCTCTGGGGCTACGAGCAGTACTTC.

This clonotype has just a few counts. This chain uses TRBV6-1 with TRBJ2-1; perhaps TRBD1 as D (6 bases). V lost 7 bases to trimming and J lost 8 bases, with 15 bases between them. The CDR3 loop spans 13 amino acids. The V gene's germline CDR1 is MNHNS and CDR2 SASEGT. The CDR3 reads CASTTQGNDEQFF. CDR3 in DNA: TGTGCCAGCACCACACAGGGAAATGATGAGCAGTTCTTC.

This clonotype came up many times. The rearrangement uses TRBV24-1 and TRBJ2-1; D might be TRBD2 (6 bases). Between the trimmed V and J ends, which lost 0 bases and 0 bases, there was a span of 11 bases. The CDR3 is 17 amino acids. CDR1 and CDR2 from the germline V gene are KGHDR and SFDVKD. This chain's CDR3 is CATSDLGAGSSYNEQFF. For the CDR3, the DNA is TGTGCCACCAGTGATTTGGGAGCGGGTAGCTCCTACAATGAGCAGTTCTTC.

This CDR3 reads CSARGTGEETQYF. The CDR3 region has the DNA TGCAGTGCTAGAGGGACAGGGGAAGAGACCCAGTACTTC. V and J are TRBV20-1 and TRBJ2-5; the match to TRBD1 covers 9 bases. The J segment lost 3 bases and the V segment lost 1 base, leaving 0 bases of the junction unmatched. The CDR3 length is 13 residues. The germline gives CDR1 DFQATT, CDR2 SNEGSKA (reference sequence).